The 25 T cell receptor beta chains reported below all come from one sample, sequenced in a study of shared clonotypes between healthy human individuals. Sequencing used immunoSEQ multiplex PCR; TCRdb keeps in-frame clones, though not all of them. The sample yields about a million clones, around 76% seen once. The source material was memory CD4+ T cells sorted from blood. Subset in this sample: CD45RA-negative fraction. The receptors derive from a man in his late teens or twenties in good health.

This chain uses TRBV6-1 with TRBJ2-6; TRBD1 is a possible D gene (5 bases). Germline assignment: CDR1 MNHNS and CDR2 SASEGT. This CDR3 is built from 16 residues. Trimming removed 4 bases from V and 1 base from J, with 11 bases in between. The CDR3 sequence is CASSADRPSGANVLTF. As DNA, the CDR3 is TGTGCCAGCAGTGCTGACAGACCGTCTGGGGCCAACGTCCTGACTTTC.

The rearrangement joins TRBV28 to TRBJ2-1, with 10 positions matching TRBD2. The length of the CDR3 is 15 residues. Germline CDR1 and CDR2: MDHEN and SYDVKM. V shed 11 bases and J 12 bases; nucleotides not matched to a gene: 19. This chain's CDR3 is CAARYPGAGGHVQFF. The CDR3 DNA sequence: TGTGCCGCAAGGTACCCCGGAGCGGGGGGGCATGTGCAGTTCTTC.

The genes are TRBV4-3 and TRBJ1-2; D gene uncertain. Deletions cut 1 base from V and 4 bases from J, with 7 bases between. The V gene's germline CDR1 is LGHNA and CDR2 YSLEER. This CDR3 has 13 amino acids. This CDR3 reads CASSQVPSYGYTF. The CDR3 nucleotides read TGCGCCAGCAGCCAAGTACCGAGCTATGGCTACACCTTC.

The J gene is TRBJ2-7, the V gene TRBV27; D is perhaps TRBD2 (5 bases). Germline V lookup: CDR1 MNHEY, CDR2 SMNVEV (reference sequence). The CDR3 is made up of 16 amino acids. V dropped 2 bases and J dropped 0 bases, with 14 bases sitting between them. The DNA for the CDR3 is TGTGCCAGCAGTTTAACGGGGTTACTGAGCTCCTACGAGCAGTACTTC. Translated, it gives CASSLTGLLSSYEQYF.

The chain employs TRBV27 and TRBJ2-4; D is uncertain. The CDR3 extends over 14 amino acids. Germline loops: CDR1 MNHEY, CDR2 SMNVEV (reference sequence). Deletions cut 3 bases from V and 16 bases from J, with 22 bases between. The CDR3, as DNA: TGTGCCAGCAGTTTCCGTGGCGGCGCTTTCGTGAGCTACTTC. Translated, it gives CASSFRGGAFVSYF.

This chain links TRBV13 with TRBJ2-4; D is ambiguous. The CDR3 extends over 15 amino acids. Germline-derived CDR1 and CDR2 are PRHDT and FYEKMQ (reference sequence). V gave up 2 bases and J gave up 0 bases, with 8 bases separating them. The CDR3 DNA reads TGTGCCAGCAGCTTAAGGACGACAGCCAAAAACATTCAGTACTTC. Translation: CASSLRTTAKNIQYF.

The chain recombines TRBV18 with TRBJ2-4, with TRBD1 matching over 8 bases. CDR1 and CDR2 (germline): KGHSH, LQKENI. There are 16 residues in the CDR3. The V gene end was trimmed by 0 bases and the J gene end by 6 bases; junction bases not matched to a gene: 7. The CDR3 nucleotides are TGTGCCAGCTCACCACCGGTTTCAGGGGGCGGAAACATTCAGTACTTC. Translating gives CASSPPVSGGGNIQYF.

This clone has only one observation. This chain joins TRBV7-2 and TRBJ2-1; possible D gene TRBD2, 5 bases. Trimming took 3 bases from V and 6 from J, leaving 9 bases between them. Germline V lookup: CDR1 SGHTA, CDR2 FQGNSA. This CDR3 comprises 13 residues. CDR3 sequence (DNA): TGTGCCAGCAGCTTGGGAGTAGGCAATGAGCAGTTCTTC. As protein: CASSLGVGNEQFF.

The CDR3 sequence is CAISESGTGIYNSPLHF. CDR3 coding DNA: TGTGCCATCAGTGAGTCGGGGACAGGGATCTATAATTCACCCCTCCACTTT. J is TRBJ1-6 and V is TRBV10-3; 9 positions match TRBD1. The length of the CDR3 is 17 residues. Germline CDR1 reads ENHRY; CDR2 reads SYGVKD. The V segment lost 0 bases and the J segment 3 bases; nucleotides outside the gene matches: 3.

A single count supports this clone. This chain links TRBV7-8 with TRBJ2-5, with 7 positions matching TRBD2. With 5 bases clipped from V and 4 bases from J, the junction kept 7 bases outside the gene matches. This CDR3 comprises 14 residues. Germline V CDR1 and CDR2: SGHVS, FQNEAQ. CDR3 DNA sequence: TGTGCCAGCAGCCTCCCGGGAGGTGGAGAGACCCAGTACTTC. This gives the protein CASSLPGGGETQYF.

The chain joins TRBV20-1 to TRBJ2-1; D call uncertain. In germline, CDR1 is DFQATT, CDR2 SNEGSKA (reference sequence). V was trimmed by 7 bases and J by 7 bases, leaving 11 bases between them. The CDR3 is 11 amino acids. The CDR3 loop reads CSVAPGNEQFF. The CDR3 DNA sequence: TGCAGTGTGGCCCCGGGTAATGAGCAGTTCTTC.

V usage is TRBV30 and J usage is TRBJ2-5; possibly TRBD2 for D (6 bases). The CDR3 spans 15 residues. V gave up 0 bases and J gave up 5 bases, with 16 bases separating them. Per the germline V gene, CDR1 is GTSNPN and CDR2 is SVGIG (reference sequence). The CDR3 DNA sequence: TGTGCCTGGAGTGTACGATTGAGAGGAGGGGAGACCCAGTACTTC. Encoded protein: CAWSVRLRGGETQYF.

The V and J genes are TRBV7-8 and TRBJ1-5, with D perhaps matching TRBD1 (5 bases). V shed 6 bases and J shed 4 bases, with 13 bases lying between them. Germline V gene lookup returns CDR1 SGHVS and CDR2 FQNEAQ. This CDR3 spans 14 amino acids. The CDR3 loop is CASRRGPSNQPQHF. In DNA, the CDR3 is TGTGCCAGCAGGAGGGGACCGTCTAATCAGCCCCAGCATTTT. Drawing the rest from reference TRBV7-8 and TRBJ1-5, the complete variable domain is GAGVSQSPRYKVAKRGQDVALRCDPISGHVSLFWYQQALGQGPEFLTYFQNEAQLDKSGLPSDRFFAERPEGSVSTLKIQRTQQEDSAVYLCASRRGPSNQPQHFGDGTRLSIL.

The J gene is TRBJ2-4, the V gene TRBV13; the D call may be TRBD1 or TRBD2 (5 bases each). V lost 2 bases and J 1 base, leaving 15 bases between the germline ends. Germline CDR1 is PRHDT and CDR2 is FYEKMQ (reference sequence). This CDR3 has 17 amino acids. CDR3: CASSLQGLWGAKNIQYF. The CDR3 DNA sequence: TGTGCCAGCAGCTTACAGGGTCTCTGGGGGGCCAAAAACATTCAGTACTTC.

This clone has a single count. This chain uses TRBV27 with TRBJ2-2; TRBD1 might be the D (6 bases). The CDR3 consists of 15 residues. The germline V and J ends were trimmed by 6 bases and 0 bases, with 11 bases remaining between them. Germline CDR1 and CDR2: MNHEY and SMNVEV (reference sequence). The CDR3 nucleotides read TGTGCCAGCAGCCGTAGGGGGACGAACACCGGGGAGCTGTTTTTT. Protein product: CASSRRGTNTGELFF.

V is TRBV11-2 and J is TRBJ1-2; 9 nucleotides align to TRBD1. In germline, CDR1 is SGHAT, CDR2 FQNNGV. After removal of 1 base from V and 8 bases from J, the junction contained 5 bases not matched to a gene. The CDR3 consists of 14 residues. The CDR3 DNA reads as TGTGCCAGCAGCTTAGTTCACGGGACAGGGGGCTACACCTTC. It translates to CASSLVHGTGGYTF.

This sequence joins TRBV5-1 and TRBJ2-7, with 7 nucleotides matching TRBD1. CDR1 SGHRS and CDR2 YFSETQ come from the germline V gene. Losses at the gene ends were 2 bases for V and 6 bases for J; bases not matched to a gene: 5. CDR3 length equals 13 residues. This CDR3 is CASSFDRVGEQYF. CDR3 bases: TGCGCCAGCAGCTTTGACAGGGTCGGCGAGCAGTACTTC.

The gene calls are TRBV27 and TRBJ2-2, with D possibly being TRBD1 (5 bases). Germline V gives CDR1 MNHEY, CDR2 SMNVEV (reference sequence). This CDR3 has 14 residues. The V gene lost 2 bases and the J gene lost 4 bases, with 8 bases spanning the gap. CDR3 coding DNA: TGTGCCAGCAGTTTAGACAGCTTCACCGGGGAGCTGTTTTTT. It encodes CASSLDSFTGELFF.

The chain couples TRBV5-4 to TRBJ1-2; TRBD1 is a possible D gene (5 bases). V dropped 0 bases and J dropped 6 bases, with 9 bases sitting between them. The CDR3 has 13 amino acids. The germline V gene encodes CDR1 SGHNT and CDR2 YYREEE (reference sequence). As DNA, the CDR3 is TGTGCCAGCAGCTTGGAATCGGGGCATGGCTACACCTTC. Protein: CASSLESGHGYTF. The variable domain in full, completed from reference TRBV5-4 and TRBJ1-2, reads ETGVTQSPTHLIKTRGQQVTLRCSSQSGHNTVSWYQQALGQGPQFIFQYYREEENGRGNFPPRFSGLQFPNYSSELNVNALELDDSALYLCASSLESGHGYTFGSGTRLTVV.

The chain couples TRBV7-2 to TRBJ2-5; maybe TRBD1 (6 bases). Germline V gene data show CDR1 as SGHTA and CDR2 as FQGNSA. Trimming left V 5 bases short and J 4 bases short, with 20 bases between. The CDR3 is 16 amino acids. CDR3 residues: CASSLVGAGLAETQYF. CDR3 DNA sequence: TGTGCCAGCAGCCTCGTGGGGGCAGGATTGGCAGAGACCCAGTACTTC.

CDR3 bases: TGTGCCAGCAGACGGGACATAGGATTTAATCAGCCCCAGCATTTT. It codes for CASRRDIGFNQPQHF. This chain uses TRBV7-2 with TRBJ1-5, with a possible D match to TRBD1 (6 bases). The V end was cut by 6 bases, the J end by 4 bases, with 16 bases between. CDR1 and CDR2 (germline): SGHTA, FQGNSA. This CDR3 is built from 15 residues.

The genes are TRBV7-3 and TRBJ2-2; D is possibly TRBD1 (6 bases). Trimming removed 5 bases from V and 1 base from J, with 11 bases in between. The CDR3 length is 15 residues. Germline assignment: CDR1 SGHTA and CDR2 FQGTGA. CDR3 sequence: CASSLQGGNTGELFF. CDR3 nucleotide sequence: TGTGCCAGCAGCCTCCAAGGGGGGAACACCGGGGAGCTGTTTTTT.

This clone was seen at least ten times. The CDR3 nucleotides are TGTGCCAGCAGCCTTGACAGGGAAGCTTTCTTT. It specifies CASSLDREAFF. V is TRBV7-9 and J is TRBJ1-1; the D gene is possibly TRBD1 (6 bases). Germline assignment: CDR1 SEHNR and CDR2 FQNEAQ (reference sequence). CDR3 length: 11 amino acids. V was clipped by 5 bases and J by 8 bases, with 9 bases between them.

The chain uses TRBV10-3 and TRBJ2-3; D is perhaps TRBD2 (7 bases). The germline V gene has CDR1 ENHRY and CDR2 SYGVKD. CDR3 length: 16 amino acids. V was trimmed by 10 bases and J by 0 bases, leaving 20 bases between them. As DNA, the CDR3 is TGTGCCACATGGGGAACGGGGGGCCAGAGCACAGATACGCAGTATTTT. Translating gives CATWGTGGQSTDTQYF.

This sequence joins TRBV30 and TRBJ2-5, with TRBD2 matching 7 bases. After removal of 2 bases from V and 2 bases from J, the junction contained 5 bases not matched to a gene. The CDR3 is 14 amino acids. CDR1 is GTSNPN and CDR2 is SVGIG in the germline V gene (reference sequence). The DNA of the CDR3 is TGTGCCTGGAGTCGGGGTAGCGGGCAAGAGACCCAGTACTTC. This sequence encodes CAWSRGSGQETQYF.